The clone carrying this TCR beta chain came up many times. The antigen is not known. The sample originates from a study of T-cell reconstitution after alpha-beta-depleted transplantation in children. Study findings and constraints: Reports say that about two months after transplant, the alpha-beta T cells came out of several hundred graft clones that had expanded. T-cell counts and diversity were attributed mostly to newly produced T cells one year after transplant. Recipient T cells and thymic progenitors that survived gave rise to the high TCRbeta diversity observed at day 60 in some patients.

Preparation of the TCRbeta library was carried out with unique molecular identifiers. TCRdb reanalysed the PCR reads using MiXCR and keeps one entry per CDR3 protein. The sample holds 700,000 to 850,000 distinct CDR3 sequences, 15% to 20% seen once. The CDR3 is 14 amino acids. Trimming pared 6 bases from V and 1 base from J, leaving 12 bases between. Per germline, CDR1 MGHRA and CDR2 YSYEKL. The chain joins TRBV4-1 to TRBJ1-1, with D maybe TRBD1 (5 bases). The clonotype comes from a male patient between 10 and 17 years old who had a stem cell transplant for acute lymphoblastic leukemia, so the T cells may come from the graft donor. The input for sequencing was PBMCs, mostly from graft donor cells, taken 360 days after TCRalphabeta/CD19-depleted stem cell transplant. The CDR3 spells CASSRTGPNTEAFF. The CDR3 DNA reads TGCGCCAGCAGTCGGACGGGACCGAACACTGAAGCTTTCTTT.